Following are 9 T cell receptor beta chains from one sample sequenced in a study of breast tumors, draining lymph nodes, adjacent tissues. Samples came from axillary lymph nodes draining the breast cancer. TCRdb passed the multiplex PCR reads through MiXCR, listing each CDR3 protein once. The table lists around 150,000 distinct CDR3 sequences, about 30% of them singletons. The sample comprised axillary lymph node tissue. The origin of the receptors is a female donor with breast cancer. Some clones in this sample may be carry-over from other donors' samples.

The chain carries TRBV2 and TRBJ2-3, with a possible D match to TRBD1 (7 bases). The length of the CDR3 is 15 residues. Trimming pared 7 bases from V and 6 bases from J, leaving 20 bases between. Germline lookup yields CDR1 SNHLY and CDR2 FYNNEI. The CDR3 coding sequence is TGTGCCAGCAACTCACGCGGGACAGTGTCGGATACGCAGTATTTT. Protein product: CASNSRGTVSDTQYF.

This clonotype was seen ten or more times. CDR3 sequence: CASSNSGGPRNSYNEQFF. For the CDR3, the DNA is TGCGCCAGCAGCAATAGCGGGGGGCCGCGAAACTCCTACAATGAGCAGTTCTTC. The chain combines TRBV5-1 with TRBJ2-1; TRBD2 aligns across 10 bases. The germline V gene has CDR1 SGHRS and CDR2 YFSETQ. V was pared by 4 bases and J by 0 bases, with 10 bases of the junction left unmatched. The CDR3 runs 18 residues.

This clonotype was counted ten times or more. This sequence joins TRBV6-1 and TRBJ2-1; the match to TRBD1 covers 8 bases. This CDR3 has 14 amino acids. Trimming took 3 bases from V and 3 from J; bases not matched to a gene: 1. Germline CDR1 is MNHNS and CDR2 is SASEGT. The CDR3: CASSEDRVYNEQFF. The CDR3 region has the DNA TGTGCCAGCAGTGAGGACAGGGTCTACAATGAGCAGTTCTTC.

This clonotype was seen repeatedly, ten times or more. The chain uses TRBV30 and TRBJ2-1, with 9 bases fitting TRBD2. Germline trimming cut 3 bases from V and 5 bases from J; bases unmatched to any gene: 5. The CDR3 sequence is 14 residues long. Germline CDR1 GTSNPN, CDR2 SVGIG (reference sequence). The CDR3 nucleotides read TGTGCCTGGAGGGAGCGGGGGGTGCACAATGAGCAGTTCTTC. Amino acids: CAWRERGVHNEQFF. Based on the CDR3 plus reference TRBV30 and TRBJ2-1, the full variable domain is SQTIHQWPATLVQPVGSPLSLECTVEGTSNPNLYWYRQAAGRGLQLLFYSVGIGQISSEVPQNLSASRPQDRQFILSSKKLLLSDSGFYLCAWRERGVHNEQFFGPGTRLTVL.

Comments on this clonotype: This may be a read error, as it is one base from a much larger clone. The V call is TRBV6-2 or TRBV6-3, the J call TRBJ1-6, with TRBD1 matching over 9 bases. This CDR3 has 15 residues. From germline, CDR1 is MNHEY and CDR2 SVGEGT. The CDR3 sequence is CASSYLQGANSPLRF. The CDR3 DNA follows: TGTGCCAGCAGTTACCTACAGGGGGCGAATTCACCCCTCCGCTTT.

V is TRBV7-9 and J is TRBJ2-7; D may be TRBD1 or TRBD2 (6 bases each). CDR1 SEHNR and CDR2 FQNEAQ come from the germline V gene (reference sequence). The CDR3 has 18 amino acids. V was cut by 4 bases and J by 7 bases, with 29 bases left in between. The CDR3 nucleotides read TGTGCCAGCAGCTCAAAATCGGGACAAGGGGGGCCCGTCTTGGAGCAGTACTTC. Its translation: CASSSKSGQGGPVLEQYF. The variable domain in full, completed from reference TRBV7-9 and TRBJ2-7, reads DTGVSQNPRHKITKRGQNVTFRCDPISEHNRLYWYRQTLGQGPEFLTYFQNEAQLEKSRLLSDRFSAERPKGSFSTLEIQRTEQGDSAMYLCASSSKSGQGGPVLEQYFGPGTRLTVT.

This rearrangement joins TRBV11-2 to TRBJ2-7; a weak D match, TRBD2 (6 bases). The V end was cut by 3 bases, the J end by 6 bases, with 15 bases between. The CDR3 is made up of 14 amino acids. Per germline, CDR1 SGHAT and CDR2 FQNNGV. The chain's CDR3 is CASSFEGLASEQYF. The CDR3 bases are TGTGCCAGCAGCTTCGAGGGACTGGCTTCCGAGCAGTACTTC.

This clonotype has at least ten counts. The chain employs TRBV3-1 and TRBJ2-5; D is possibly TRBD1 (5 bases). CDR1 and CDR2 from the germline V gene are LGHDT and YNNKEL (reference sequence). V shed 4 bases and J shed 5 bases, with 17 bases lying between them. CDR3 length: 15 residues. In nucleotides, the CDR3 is TGTGCCAGCAGCCCAGCTGTTCAGCCAGGGGAGACCCAGTACTTC. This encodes CASSPAVQPGETQYF.

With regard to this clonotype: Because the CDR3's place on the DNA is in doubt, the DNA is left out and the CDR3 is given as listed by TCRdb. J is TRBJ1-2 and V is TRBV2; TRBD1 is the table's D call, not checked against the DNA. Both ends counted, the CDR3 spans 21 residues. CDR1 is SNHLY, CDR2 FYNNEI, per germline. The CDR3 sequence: CASSFYICSARDEGTGYGYTF.